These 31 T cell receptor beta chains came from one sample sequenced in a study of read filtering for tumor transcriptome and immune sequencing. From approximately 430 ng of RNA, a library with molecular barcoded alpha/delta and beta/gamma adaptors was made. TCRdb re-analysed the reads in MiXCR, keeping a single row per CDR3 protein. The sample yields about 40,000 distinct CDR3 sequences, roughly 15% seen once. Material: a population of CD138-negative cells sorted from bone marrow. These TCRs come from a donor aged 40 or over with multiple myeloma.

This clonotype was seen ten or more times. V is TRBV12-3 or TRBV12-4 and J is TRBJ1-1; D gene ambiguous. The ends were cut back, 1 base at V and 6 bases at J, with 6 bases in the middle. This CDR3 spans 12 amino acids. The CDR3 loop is CASSLGVAEAFF. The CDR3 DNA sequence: TGTGCCAGCAGTTTAGGTGTGGCTGAAGCTTTCTTT.

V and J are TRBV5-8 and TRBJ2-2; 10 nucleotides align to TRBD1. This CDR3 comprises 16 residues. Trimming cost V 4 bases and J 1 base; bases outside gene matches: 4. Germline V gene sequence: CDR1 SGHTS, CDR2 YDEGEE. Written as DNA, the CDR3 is TGTGCCAGCAGCGACCGGGACAGGGGGAACACCGGGGAGCTGTTTTTT. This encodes CASSDRDRGNTGELFF.

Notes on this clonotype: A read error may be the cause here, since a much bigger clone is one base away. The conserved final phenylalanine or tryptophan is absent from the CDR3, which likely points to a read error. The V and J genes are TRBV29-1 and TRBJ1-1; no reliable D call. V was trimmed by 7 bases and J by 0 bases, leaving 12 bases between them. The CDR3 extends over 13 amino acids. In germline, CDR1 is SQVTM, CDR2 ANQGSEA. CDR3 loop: CSADRGMNTEAFL. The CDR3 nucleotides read TGCAGCGCCGATAGAGGAATGAACACTGAAGCTTTCCTT.

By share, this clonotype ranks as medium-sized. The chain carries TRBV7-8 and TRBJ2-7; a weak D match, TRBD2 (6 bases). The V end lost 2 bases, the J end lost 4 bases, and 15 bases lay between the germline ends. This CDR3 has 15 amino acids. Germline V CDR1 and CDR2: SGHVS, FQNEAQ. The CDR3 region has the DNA TGTGCCAGCAGCTTAATGGGCGGGACGGGGTACGAGCAGTACTTC. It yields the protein CASSLMGGTGYEQYF. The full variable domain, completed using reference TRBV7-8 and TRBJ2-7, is GAGVSQSPRYKVAKRGQDVALRCDPISGHVSLFWYQQALGQGPEFLTYFQNEAQLDKSGLPSDRFFAERPEGSVSTLKIQRTQQEDSAVYLCASSLMGGTGYEQYFGPGTRLTVT.

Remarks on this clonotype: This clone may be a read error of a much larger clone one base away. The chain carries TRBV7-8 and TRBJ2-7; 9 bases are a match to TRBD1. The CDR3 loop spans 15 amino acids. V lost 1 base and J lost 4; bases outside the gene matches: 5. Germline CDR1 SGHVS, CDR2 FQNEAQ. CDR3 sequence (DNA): TGTGCCAGCAGCTTAGACGGGACAGGGAGTTACGAGCAGTACTTC. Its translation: CASSLDGTGSYEQYF.

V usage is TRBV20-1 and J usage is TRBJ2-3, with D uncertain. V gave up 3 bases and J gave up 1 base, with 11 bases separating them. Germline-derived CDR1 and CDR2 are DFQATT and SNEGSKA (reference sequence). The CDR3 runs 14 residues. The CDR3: CSASSNLGTDTQYF. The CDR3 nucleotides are TGCAGTGCTAGCTCAAATTTAGGCACAGATACGCAGTATTTT.

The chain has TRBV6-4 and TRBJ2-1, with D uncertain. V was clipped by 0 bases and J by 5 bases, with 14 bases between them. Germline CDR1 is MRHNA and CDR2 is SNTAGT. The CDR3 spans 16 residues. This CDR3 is CASSDSAEPGNNEQFF. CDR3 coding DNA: TGTGCCAGCAGTGACTCTGCGGAACCCGGAAACAATGAGCAGTTCTTC.

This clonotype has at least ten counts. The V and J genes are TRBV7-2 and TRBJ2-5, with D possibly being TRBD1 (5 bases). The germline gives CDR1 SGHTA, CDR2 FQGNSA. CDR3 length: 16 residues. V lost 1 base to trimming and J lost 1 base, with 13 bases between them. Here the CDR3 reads CASSLVGMGLQETQYF. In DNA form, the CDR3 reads TGTGCCAGCAGCTTAGTAGGGATGGGGCTCCAAGAGACCCAGTACTTC.

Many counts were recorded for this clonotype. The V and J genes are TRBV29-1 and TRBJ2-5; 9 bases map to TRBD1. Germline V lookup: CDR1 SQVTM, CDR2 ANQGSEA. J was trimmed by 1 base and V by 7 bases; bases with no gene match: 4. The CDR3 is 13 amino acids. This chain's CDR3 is CSAQGAFQETQYF. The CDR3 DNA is TGCAGCGCACAGGGGGCATTCCAAGAGACCCAGTACTTC.

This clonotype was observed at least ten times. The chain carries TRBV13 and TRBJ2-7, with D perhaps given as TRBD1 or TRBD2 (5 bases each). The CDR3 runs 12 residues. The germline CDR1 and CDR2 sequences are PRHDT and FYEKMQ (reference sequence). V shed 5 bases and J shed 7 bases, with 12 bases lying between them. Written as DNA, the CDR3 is TGTGCCAGCAGCCTTAGCGAGGGGGAGCAGTACTTC. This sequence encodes CASSLSEGEQYF.

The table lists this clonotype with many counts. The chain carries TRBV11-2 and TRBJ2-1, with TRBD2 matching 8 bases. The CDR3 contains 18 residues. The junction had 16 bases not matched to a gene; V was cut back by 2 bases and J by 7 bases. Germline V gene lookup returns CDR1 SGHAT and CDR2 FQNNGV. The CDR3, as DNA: TGTGCCAGCAGCTTACTCCCCGGTGACGGGAGGGCCAGTAATGAGCAGTTCTTC. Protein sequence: CASSLLPGDGRASNEQFF. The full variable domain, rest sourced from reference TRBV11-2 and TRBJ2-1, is EAGVAQSPRYKIIEKRQSVAFWCNPISGHATLYWYQQILGQGPKLLIQFQNNGVVDDSQLPKDRFSAERLKGVDSTLKIQPAKLEDSAVYLCASSLLPGDGRASNEQFFGPGTRLTVL.

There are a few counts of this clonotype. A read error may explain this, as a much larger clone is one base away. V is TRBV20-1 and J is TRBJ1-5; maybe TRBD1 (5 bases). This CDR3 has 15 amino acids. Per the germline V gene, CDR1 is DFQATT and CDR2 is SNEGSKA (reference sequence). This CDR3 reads CSARPRVPGNQPRHF. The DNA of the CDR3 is TGCAGTGCTAGACCCAGGGTCCCTGGCAATCAGCCCCGGCATTTT.

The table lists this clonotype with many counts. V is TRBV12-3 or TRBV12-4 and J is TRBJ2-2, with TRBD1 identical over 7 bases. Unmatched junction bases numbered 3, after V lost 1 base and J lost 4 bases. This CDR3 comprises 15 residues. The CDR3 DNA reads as TGTGCCAGCAGTTTAGACGGGACAGCCACCGGGGAGCTGTTTTTT. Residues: CASSLDGTATGELFF.

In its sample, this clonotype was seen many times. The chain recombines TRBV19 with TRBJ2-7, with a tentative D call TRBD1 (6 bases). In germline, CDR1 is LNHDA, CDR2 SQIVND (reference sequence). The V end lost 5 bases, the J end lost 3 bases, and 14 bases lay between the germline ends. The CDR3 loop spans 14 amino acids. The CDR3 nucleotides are TGTGCCAGTAGTCTAGGACAGCGGAACTACGAGCAGTACTTC. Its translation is CASSLGQRNYEQYF.

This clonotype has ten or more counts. The CDR3 sequence is CSVVGTHNTDTQYF. CDR3 DNA sequence: TGCAGCGTCGTCGGGACCCATAACACAGATACGCAGTATTTT. V usage is TRBV29-1 and J usage is TRBJ2-3; D might be TRBD1 or TRBD2, each matching 5 bases. Between the trimmed V and J ends, which lost 6 bases and 2 bases, there was a span of 15 bases. Germline V lookup: CDR1 SQVTM, CDR2 ANQGSEA. The CDR3 spans 14 residues.

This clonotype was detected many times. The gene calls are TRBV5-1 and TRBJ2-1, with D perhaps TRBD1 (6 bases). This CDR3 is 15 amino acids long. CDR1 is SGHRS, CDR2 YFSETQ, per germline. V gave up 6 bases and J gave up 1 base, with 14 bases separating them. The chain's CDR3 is CASTVTGQSYNEQFF. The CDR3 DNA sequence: TGCGCCAGCACCGTCACAGGGCAATCCTACAATGAGCAGTTCTTC.

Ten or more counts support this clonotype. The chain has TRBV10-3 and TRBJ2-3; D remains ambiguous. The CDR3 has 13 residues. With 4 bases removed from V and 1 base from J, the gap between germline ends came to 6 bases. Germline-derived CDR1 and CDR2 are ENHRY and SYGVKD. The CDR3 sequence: CAISGAGTDTQYF. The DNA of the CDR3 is TGTGCCATCAGTGGTGCCGGCACAGATACGCAGTATTTT.

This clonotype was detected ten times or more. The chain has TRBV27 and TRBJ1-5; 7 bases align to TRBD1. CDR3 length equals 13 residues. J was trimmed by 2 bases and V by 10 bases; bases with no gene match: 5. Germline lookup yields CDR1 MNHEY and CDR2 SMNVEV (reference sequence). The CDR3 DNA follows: TGTGCCAACGGACAGGATGGCAATCAGCCCCAGCATTTT. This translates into CANGQDGNQPQHF.

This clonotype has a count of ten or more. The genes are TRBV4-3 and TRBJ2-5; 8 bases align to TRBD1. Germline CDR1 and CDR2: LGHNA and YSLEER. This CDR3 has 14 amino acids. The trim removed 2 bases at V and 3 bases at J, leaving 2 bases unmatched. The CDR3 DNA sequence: TGCGCCAGCAGCCAAATGACAGGGGAAGAGACCCAGTACTTC. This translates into CASSQMTGEETQYF.

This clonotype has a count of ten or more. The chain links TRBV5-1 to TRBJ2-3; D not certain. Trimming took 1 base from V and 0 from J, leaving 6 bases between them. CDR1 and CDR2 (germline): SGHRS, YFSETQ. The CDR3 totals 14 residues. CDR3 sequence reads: CASSLSGSTDTQYF. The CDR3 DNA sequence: TGCGCCAGCAGCTTGAGTGGTAGCACAGATACGCAGTATTTT.

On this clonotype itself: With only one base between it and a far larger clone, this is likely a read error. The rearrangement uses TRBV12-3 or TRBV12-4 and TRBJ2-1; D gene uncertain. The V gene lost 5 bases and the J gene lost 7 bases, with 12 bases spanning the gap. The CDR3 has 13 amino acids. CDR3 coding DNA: TGTGCCAGCAGTCCCACTAAGAGGAATGAGCAGTTCTTC. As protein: CASSPTKRNEQFF.

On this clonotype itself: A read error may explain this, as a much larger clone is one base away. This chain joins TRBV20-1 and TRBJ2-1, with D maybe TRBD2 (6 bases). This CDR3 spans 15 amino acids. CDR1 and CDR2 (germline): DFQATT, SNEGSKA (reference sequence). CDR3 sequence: CSAGGLLSSYNGQFF. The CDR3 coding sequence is TGCAGTGCTGGGGGACTCTTAAGCTCCTACAATGGGCAGTTCTTC.

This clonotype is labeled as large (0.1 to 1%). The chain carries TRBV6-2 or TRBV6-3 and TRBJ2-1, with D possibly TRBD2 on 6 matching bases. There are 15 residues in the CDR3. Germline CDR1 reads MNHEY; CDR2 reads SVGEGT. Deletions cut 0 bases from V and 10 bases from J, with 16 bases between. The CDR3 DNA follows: TGTGCCAGCAGTTACTCGACTTCCGGGACTGAGGAGCAGTTCTTC. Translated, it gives CASSYSTSGTEEQFF.

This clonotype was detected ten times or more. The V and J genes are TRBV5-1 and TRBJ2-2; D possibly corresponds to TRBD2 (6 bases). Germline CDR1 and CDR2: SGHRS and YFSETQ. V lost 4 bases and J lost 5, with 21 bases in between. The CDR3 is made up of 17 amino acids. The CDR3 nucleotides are TGCGCCAGCAGCCCCGGGAGCGCGGAATTGGCAACCGGGGAGCTGTTTTTT. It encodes CASSPGSAELATGELFF.

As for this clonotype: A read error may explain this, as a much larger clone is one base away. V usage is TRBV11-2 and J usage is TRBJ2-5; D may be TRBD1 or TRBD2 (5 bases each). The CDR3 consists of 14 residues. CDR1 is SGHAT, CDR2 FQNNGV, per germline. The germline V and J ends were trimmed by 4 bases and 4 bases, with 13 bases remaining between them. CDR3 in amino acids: CASSSGRSGETQYF. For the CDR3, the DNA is TGTGCCAGCAGCTCGGGGCGCAGTGGAGAGACCCAGTACTTC.

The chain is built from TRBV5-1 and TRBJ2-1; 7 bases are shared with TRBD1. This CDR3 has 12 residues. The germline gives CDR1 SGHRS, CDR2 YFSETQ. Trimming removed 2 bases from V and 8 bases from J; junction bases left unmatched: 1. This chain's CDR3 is CASSLQGHEQFF. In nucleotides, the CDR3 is TGCGCCAGCAGCTTACAGGGGCATGAGCAGTTCTTC.

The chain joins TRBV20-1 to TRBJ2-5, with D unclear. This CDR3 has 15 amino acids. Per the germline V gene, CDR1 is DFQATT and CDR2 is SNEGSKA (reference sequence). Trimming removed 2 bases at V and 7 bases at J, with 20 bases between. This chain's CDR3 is CSARPDPSSIGTQYF. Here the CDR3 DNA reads TGCAGTGCTAGACCGGACCCGTCTTCGATAGGGACCCAGTACTTC.

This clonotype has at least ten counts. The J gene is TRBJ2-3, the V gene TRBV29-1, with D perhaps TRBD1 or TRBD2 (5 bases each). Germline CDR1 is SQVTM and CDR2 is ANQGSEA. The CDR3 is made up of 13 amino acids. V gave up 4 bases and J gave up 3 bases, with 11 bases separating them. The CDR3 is CSVGHEGTDTQYF. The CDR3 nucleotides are TGCAGCGTTGGACACGAGGGGACAGATACGCAGTATTTT.

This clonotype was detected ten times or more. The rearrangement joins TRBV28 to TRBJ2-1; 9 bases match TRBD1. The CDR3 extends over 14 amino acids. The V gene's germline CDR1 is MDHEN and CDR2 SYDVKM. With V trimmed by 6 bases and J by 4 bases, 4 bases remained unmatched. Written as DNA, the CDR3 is TGTGCCAGCAGCTGGGACAGGGAGTACAATGAGCAGTTCTTC. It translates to CASSWDREYNEQFF.

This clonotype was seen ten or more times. For the CDR3, the DNA is TGTGCCAGCAACGGGGGGGCCAACGTCCTGACTTTC. This codes for CASNGGANVLTF. V gene TRBV6-5 combines with J gene TRBJ2-6; D gene unclear. The CDR3 sequence is 12 residues long. Trimming removed 7 bases at V and 4 bases at J, with 5 bases between. In germline, CDR1 is MNHEY, CDR2 SVGAGI.

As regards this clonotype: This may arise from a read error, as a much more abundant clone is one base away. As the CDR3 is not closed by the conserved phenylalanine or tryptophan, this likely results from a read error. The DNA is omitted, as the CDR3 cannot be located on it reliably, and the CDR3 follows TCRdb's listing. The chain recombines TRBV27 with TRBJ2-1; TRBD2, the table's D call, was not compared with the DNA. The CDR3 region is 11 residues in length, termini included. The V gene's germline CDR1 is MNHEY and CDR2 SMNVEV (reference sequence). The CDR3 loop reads CASSLAGEVFS.